The 25 T cell receptor beta chains listed next were all sequenced from one sample in a study of blood T cells in healthy people across ages (dated by TCRdb to 2015 to 2017). Receptor amplification or capture employed 5' RACE. Sequencing instrument: Illumina HiSeq 2500. The second PCR ran for about 6 to 12 cycles and used a J-beta primer mix along with a sample-barcoded 5' primer. The public reads were run again by TCRdb, first through fastp at Q25 and then through MiXCR, and only productive beta chains were kept. Every distinct CDR3 protein forms one entry, paired with its most common genes and DNA. For this sample there are around 620,000 distinct CDR3 sequences; 25% to 30% appear just once. Of the sample, around a sixth is held by the ten largest clones. The sequencing input was blood. These receptors were taken from a woman aged 70-85 years in good health.

This clonotype showed up many times. V is TRBV20-1 and J is TRBJ2-7, with unresolved D. CDR1 and CDR2 from the germline V gene are DFQATT and SNEGSKA (reference sequence). Trimming took off 1 base at V and 6 bases at J, with 7 bases between the two ends. The CDR3 has 11 residues. For the CDR3, the DNA is TGCAGTGCTAGAGTGGTAGTCGAGCAGTACTTC. As protein: CSARVVVEQYF.

A few counts support this clonotype. A junction end diverges from the germline sequence, so it may reflect a read error. The chain uses TRBV6-6 and TRBJ1-5; no clear D gene. Germline V gene data show CDR1 as MNHNY and CDR2 as SVGAGI (reference sequence). The CDR3 spans 14 residues. In DNA, the CDR3 is TGTGCCAGCAGCGACTACCGTAGCGATCAGCCCCAGCATTTT. It codes for CASSDYRSDQPQHF.

The table lists this clonotype with a count of one. The chain links TRBV5-1 to TRBJ2-7; no clear D gene. V was cut by 3 bases and J by 1 base, with 11 bases left in between. Germline assignment: CDR1 SGHRS and CDR2 YFSETQ. The CDR3 loop spans 14 amino acids. CDR3: CASSYIGSSYEQYF. Here the CDR3 DNA reads TGCGCCAGCAGCTACATTGGGTCTTCCTACGAGCAGTACTTC.

The CDR3 DNA follows: TGTGCCAGCAGCACAATCCGGACTTTCCAAGAGACCCAGTACTTC. It is translated as CASSTIRTFQETQYF. The rearrangement links TRBV7-2 to TRBJ2-1, with a possible D match to TRBD2 (5 bases). The tail of the sequence fits TRBJ2-5 better, so the J call may be wrong. The length of the CDR3 is 15 residues. Germline assignment: CDR1 SGHTA and CDR2 FQGNSA.

This chain links TRBV20-1 with TRBJ2-3, with 7 bases that match TRBD2. CDR1 is DFQATT, CDR2 SNEGSKA, per germline (reference sequence). The CDR3 extends over 17 amino acids. The V segment lost 2 bases and the J segment 2 bases; nucleotides outside the gene matches: 13. Written as DNA, the CDR3 is TGCAGTGCTAGACCCACGAGACTAGCTGGGTACACAGATACGCAGTATTTT. Translated: CSARPTRLAGYTDTQYF.

This clonotype has only a few counts. The rearrangement uses TRBV6-2 or TRBV6-3 and TRBJ2-3, with TRBD1 matching 10 bases. This CDR3 comprises 16 residues. V shed 3 bases and J 1 base; nucleotides not matched to a gene: 4. From germline, CDR1 is MNHEY and CDR2 SVGEGT. DNA of the CDR3: TGTGCCAGCAGTTATCGCGGGACAGGGGGCACAGATACGCAGTATTTT. Its translation: CASSYRGTGGTDTQYF.

The CDR3 nucleotides read TGCGCCAGCAGCCCAACCGTGGACCAAGAGACCCAGTACTTC. The encoded protein is CASSPTVDQETQYF. The rearrangement joins TRBV4-3 to TRBJ2-5; D unclear. The CDR3 loop spans 14 amino acids. The V and J ends lost 4 bases and 0 bases respectively, with 9 bases between them. Germline V CDR1 and CDR2: LGHNA, YSLEER.

This clonotype was observed a handful of times. The chain is built from TRBV6-1 and TRBJ2-5; D call uncertain. V was cut by 4 bases and J by 1 base, with 16 bases left in between. Germline lookup yields CDR1 MNHNS and CDR2 SASEGT. The CDR3 extends over 16 amino acids. For the CDR3, the DNA is TGTGCCAGCAGTGGCCGTAGGCGTGGCAGCCAAGAGACCCAGTACTTC. This encodes CASSGRRRGSQETQYF.

This chain joins TRBV7-9 and TRBJ1-2; D is unresolved. The CDR3 contains 13 residues. CDR1 and CDR2 from the germline V gene are SEHNR and FQNEAQ (reference sequence). The ends were cut back, 1 base at V and 6 bases at J, with 9 bases in the middle. The CDR3 DNA reads TGTGCCAGCAGCTTAGACATCGCGGATGGCTACACCTTC. This sequence encodes CASSLDIADGYTF.

V and J are TRBV29-1 and TRBJ2-5; no firm D call. V gave up 7 bases and J gave up 5 bases, with 17 bases separating them. CDR3 size: 13 residues. The germline gives CDR1 SQVTM, CDR2 ANQGSEA. CDR3 region: CSALSIRRETQYF. The CDR3 bases are TGCAGCGCCCTCTCCATTAGGCGGGAGACCCAGTACTTC.

V usage is TRBV20-1 and J usage is TRBJ2-1; 11 bases match TRBD2. With 6 bases clipped from V and 4 bases from J, the junction kept 8 bases outside the gene matches. CDR1 is DFQATT, CDR2 SNEGSKA, per germline (reference sequence). There are 15 residues in the CDR3. The CDR3 loop is CSAKPGTSGYNEQFF. The CDR3 DNA follows: TGCAGTGCCAAGCCCGGGACTAGCGGTTACAATGAGCAGTTCTTC.

This chain links TRBV7-9 with TRBJ1-1, with no clear D. The germline gives CDR1 SEHNR, CDR2 FQNEAQ (reference sequence). V lost 3 bases to trimming and J lost 11 bases, with 1 base between them. The CDR3 contains 8 residues. As DNA, the CDR3 is TGTGCCAGCAGCTTGGCTTTCTTT. Encoded protein: CASSLAFF.

A note on this clonotype: Germline and junction disagree at one end, which may indicate a read error. This chain uses TRBV5-1 with TRBJ2-4; D perhaps matches TRBD1 (6 bases). This CDR3 region has 14 residues. Germline CDR1 SGHRS, CDR2 YFSETQ. The CDR3 loop reads CAGSLLQGGNIQYF. DNA for the CDR3: TGCGCCGGCAGCTTGCTACAGGGCGGCAACATTCAGTACTTC.

The chain is built from TRBV20-1 and TRBJ1-5, with no clear D. Germline loops: CDR1 DFQATT, CDR2 SNEGSKA (reference sequence). There are 13 residues in the CDR3. V lost 3 bases, J lost 5 bases, and 11 bases lay in between. CDR3 sequence: CSASPISDQPQHF. In DNA form, the CDR3 reads TGCAGTGCTAGCCCTATATCCGATCAGCCCCAGCATTTT.

The chain recombines TRBV5-1 with TRBJ2-4; D is undetermined. The CDR3 contains 14 residues. From germline, CDR1 is SGHRS and CDR2 YFSETQ. Trimming removed 1 base from V and 9 bases from J, with 14 bases in between. The CDR3 coding sequence is TGCGCCAGCAGCTTGAACCCAGGACGTGTCATTCAGTACTTC. The encoded protein is CASSLNPGRVIQYF. Complete variable domain (other parts from reference TRBV5-1 and TRBJ2-4): KAGVTQTPRYLIKTRGQQVTLSCSPISGHRSVSWYQQTPGQGLQFLFEYFSETQRNKGNFPGRFSGRQFSNSRSEMNVSTLELGDSALYLCASSLNPGRVIQYFGAGTRLSVL.

The chain carries TRBV6-5 and TRBJ2-1, with D unclear. Trimming stripped 2 bases from V and 10 bases from J, with 12 bases between. CDR1 and CDR2 from the germline V gene are MNHEY and SVGAGI. There are 13 residues in the CDR3. The CDR3 DNA reads TGTGCCAGCAGTTACGTATCGGGCGGAGAGCAGTTCTTC. It yields the protein CASSYVSGGEQFF.

The V call is TRBV5-1, the J call TRBJ1-4; TRBD1 matches 10 bases. Germline CDR1 and CDR2: SGHRS and YFSETQ. The CDR3 contains 15 residues. The V gene end was trimmed by 0 bases and the J gene end by 7 bases; junction bases not matched to a gene: 3. Written as DNA, the CDR3 is TGCGCCAGCAGCTTGGGGGACAGGGGAGCTGAAAAACTGTTTTTT. Translating gives CASSLGDRGAEKLFF.

A few counts support this clonotype. This sequence joins TRBV20-1 and TRBJ2-5; possibly TRBD2 for D (5 bases). The J call may be mistaken, given a closer DNA end match to TRBJ2-1. This CDR3 is built from 11 residues. Per germline, CDR1 DFQATT and CDR2 SNEGSKA (reference sequence). The chain's CDR3 is CSAKRYNEQFF. The CDR3, as DNA: TGCAGTGCTAAGCGGTACAATGAGCAGTTCTTC.

This clonotype was observed a handful of times. This rearrangement joins TRBV7-2 to TRBJ1-4; TRBD1 is a possible D gene (6 bases). Looked up from germline, CDR1 is SGHTA and CDR2 is FQGNSA. Trimming took 5 bases from V and 2 from J, leaving 12 bases between them. This CDR3 has 15 residues. The CDR3 coding sequence is TGTGCCAGCAGCCCACAGGGTCAGACTAATGAAAAACTGTTTTTT. The encoded protein is CASSPQGQTNEKLFF.

This clonotype turned up a few times. One end of the junction varies from germline; a read error may be responsible. V is TRBV29-1 and J is TRBJ2-3, with 11 bases matching TRBD1. The germline V gene has CDR1 SQVTM and CDR2 ANQGSEA. The CDR3 sequence is 13 residues long. CDR3 protein: CSVTGQGADAQYF. The CDR3 DNA follows: TGCAGCGTTACCGGACAGGGGGCAGATGCGCAGTATTTT.

This chain links TRBV5-1 with TRBJ2-3; tentative D call: TRBD1 (6 bases). Germline V gives CDR1 SGHRS, CDR2 YFSETQ. Trimming removed 6 bases at V and 3 bases at J, with 14 bases between. The CDR3 loop spans 14 amino acids. CDR3 in DNA: TGCGCCAGCAAACGACAGGAGTCGACAGATACGCAGTATTTT. This codes for CASKRQESTDTQYF.

The chain uses TRBV29-1 and TRBJ1-6, with a possible D match to TRBD1 (5 bases). Germline loops: CDR1 SQVTM, CDR2 ANQGSEA. The CDR3 spans 14 residues. V was trimmed by 6 bases and J by 7 bases, leaving 16 bases between them. This chain's CDR3 is CSVQALGENSPLHF. Written as DNA, the CDR3 is TGCAGCGTCCAGGCTCTGGGGGAAAATTCACCCCTCCACTTT.

This chain joins TRBV5-1 and TRBJ2-3; D not resolved. Germline CDR1 reads SGHRS; CDR2 reads YFSETQ. Trimming pared 1 base from V and 3 bases from J, leaving 9 bases between. The length of the CDR3 is 14 residues. Written as DNA, the CDR3 is TGCGCCAGCAGCTTGACCCTGAATACAGATACGCAGTATTTT. This translates into CASSLTLNTDTQYF.

This chain links TRBV7-2 with TRBJ2-5; 9 bases fit TRBD1. CDR1 is SGHTA, CDR2 FQGNSA, per germline. With V trimmed by 7 bases and J by 1 base, 7 bases remained unmatched. There are 15 residues in the CDR3. The CDR3 spells CASTTGGLTQETQYF. In DNA form, the CDR3 reads TGTGCCAGCACGACAGGGGGGCTCACCCAAGAGACCCAGTACTTC. The whole variable domain, filled in from reference TRBV7-2 and TRBJ2-5, reads GAGVSQSPSNKVTEKGKDVELRCDPISGHTALYWYRQSLGQGLEFLIYFQGNSAPDKSGLPSDRFSAERTGGSVSTLTIQRTQQEDSAVYLCASTTGGLTQETQYFGPGTRLLVL.

In its sample, this clonotype was seen a few times. The rearrangement joins TRBV6-2 or TRBV6-3 to TRBJ2-2, with D possibly matching TRBD1 (6 bases). The CDR3 contains 17 residues. CDR1 and CDR2 (germline): MNHEY, SVGEGT. Trimming pared 0 bases from V and 4 bases from J, leaving 15 bases between. CDR3 sequence: CASSYSSGAVTTGELFF. CDR3 sequence (DNA): TGTGCCAGCAGTTACTCGTCAGGGGCCGTTACCACCGGGGAGCTGTTTTTT.